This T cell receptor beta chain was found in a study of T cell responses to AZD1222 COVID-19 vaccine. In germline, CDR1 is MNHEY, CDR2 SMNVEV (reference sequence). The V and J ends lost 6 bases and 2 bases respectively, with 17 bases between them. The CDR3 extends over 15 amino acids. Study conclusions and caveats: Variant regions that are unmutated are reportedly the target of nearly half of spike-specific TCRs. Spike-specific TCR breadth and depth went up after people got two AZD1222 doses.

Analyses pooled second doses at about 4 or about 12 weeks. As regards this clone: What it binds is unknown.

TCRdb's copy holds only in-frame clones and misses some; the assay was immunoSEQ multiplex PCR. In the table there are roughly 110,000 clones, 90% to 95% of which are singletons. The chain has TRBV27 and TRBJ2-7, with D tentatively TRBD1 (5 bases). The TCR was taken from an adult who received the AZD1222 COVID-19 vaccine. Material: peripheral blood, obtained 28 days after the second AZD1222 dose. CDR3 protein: CASRHIRDPTYEQYF. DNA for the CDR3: TGTGCCAGCAGGCACATCAGGGATCCTACCTACGAGCAGTACTTC.